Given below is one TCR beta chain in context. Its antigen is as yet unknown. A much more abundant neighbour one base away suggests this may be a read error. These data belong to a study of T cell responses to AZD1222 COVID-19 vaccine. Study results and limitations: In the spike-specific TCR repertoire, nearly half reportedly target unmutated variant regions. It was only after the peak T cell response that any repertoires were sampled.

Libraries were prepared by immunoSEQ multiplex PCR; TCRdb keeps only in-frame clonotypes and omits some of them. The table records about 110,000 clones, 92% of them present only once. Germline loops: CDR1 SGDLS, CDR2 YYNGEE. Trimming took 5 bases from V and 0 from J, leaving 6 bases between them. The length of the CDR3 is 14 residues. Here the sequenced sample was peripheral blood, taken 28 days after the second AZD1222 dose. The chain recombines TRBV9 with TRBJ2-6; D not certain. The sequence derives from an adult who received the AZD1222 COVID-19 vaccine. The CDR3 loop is CASSGSSGANVLTF. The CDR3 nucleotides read TGTGCCAGCAGTGGCAGCTCTGGGGCCAACGTCCTGACTTTC.